The T cell receptor (beta chain) described here comes from a study of blood T cell repertoires in COVID-19. Study-wide background: PBMCs, B-cell-depleted T cells, or T cells provided the cDNA or gDNA that made up the material.

V gave up 0 bases and J gave up 4 bases; unmatched junction bases: 6. CDR1 and CDR2 (germline): SQVTM, ANQGSEA. The CDR3 is 15 amino acids. Measured with immunoSEQ multiplex PCR; TCRdb has only the in-frame clones, and not every one. This repertoire shows under 30,000 clones, around nine tenths found once; its top ten account for approximately 9%. The sample consisted of peripheral blood. The rearrangement uses TRBV29-1 and TRBJ1-1, with 9 bases identical to TRBD1. This sequence was found in a human donor in a cohort sampled during active COVID-19. The CDR3 DNA follows: TGCAGCGTTGAAGACCAGGGGACAGGGAGCACTGAAGCTTTCTTT. It codes for CSVEDQGTGSTEAFF.